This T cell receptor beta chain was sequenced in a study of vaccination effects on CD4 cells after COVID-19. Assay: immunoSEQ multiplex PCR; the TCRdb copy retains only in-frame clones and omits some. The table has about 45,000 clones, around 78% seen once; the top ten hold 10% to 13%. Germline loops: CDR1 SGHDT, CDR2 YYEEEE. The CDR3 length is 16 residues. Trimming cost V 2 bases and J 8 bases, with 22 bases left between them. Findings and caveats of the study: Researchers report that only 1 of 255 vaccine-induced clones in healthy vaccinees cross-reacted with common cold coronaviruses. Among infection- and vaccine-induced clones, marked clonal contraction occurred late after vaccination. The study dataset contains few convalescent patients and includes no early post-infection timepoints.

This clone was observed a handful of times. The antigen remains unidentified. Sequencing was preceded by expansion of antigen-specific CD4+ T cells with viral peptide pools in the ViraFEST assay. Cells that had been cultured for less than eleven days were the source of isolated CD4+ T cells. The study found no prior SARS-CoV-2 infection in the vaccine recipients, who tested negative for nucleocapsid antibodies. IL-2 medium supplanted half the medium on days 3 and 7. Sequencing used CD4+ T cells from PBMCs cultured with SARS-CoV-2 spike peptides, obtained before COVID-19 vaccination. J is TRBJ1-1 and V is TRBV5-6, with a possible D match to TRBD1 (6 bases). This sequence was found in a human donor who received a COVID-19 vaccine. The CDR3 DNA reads TGTGCCAGCAGCTTAATTAGGCAGGGGTACTTAACCGAAGCTTTCTTT. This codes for CASSLIRQGYLTEAFF.